A selection of T cell receptor beta chains follows, all from one sample in a study of a mutant IDH1 vaccine in newly diagnosed glioma. These TCRs' antigens remain unknown. The data were produced by immunoSEQ multiplex PCR, yet TCRdb's version contains in-frame clones alone and is incomplete. The data contain around 40,000 clones, more than 60% of them singletons. Here the sequenced sample was PBMCs, taken from a glioma patient whose treatment included an IDH1 peptide vaccine. The source of these receptors is a woman aged 40 to 50 with glioma. Some clones in this sample may be carry-over from other donors' samples. Both conserved end residues are trimmed from each CDR3. Size is omitted from some rows. Given values are once, few, many or a class for expanded clones.

v_call: TRBV29-1
clone_size: few
j_call: TRBJ2-5
cdr3_aa: SVESLGTGETQY

v_call: TRBV7-3
clone_size: few
j_call: TRBJ2-7
cdr3_aa: ASSSGTKQY

v_call: TRBV7-8
clone_size: once
j_call: TRBJ1-5
cdr3_aa: ASSLQEDQPQH

v_call: TRBV7-9
clone_size: NA
j_call: TRBJ1-3
cdr3_aa: ASRQSRTAGNTIY

v_call: TRBV15
clone_size: NA
j_call: TRBJ2-5
cdr3_aa: ATSRGAGVYQETQY

v_call: TRBV18
clone_size: NA
j_call: TRBJ2-7
cdr3_aa: ASSPSQLSYEQY

v_call: TRBV7-2
clone_size: NA
j_call: TRBJ1-5
cdr3_aa: ASSLRQGGQPQH

v_call: TRBV7-2
clone_size: NA
j_call: TRBJ2-6
cdr3_aa: ASSLDRVGASGANVLT

v_call: TRBV5-4
clone_size: NA
j_call: TRBJ2-2
cdr3_aa: ASTPDSGELF

v_call: TRBV9
clone_size: NA
j_call: TRBJ2-5
cdr3_aa: ASSVGGGETQY

v_call: TRBV2
clone_size: NA
j_call: TRBJ2-7
cdr3_aa: ASRLEGQGSHEQY

v_call: TRBV7-2
clone_size: NA
j_call: TRBJ1-5
cdr3_aa: ASSFQVNQPQH

v_call: TRBV7-2
clone_size: NA
j_call: TRBJ2-5
cdr3_aa: ASRVSGEETQY

v_call: TRBV4-1
clone_size: NA
j_call: TRBJ1-4
cdr3_aa: ASSQTGTGDEKLF

v_call: TRBV15
clone_size: NA
j_call: TRBJ1-4
cdr3_aa: ATSRDPQRELF

v_call: TRBV7-8
clone_size: NA
j_call: TRBJ2-1
cdr3_aa: ASSSQGSLGHEQF

v_call: TRBV29-1
clone_size: NA
j_call: TRBJ2-7
cdr3_aa: SVVWGSNEQY

v_call: TRBV29-1
clone_size: NA
j_call: TRBJ2-2
cdr3_aa: SVGTAGWVNTGELF

v_call: TRBV2
clone_size: NA
j_call: TRBJ2-1
cdr3_aa: ASSPYNEQF

v_call: TRBV27
clone_size: once
j_call: TRBJ2-2
cdr3_aa: ASSFGGRVNTGELF

v_call: TRBV2
clone_size: NA
j_call: TRBJ1-2
cdr3_aa: ASISNTDYGYT

v_call: TRBV5-5
clone_size: NA
j_call: TRBJ2-5
cdr3_aa: ASSYVPGLQETQY

v_call: TRBV29-1
clone_size: NA
j_call: TRBJ2-3
cdr3_aa: SVRVGDTQY

v_call: TRBV5-4
clone_size: few
j_call: TRBJ1-4
cdr3_aa: ASSSDMTVGSVEKLF

v_call: TRBV2
clone_size: NA
j_call: TRBJ2-1
cdr3_aa: ASSRTGNEQF

v_call: TRBV6-9
clone_size: NA
j_call: TRBJ1-1
cdr3_aa: ASSYAHRGPDTEAF

v_call: TRBV2
clone_size: NA
j_call: TRBJ2-7
cdr3_aa: ASYGGGSYEQY

v_call: TRBV7-2
clone_size: NA
j_call: TRBJ1-5
cdr3_aa: ASSPRTGGIQPQH

v_call: TRBV4-2
clone_size: NA
j_call: TRBJ2-7
cdr3_aa: ASSHGTGSYEQY

v_call: TRBV4-2
clone_size: NA
j_call: TRBJ2-1
cdr3_aa: ASSQGRDRGKGEQF

v_call: TRBV7-6
clone_size: NA
j_call: TRBJ2-2
cdr3_aa: ASSLGRELF

v_call: TRBV30
clone_size: NA
j_call: TRBJ1-4
cdr3_aa: AWKPGRGHEKLF

v_call: TRBV9
clone_size: NA
j_call: TRBJ2-7
cdr3_aa: ASSPRDSNYEQY

v_call: TRBV4-2
clone_size: NA
j_call: TRBJ2-1
cdr3_aa: ASSQDSSGGADEQF

v_call: TRBV4-3
clone_size: NA
j_call: TRBJ1-5
cdr3_aa: ASSQDAGVSWQPQH